This TCR beta chain was profiled in a study of blood T cell repertoires in COVID-19. Study-level information: Nucleic acid was either cDNA or gDNA, and it came from T cells, B-cell-depleted T cells, or PBMCs.

Repertoires were generated with immunoSEQ multiplex PCR, while TCRdb's copy carries only in-frame clones and drops some. The sample contains some 130,000 clones, around 86% of which appear only once. The sequence derives from a man in his forties or fifties with active COVID-19. Sequencing was performed on peripheral blood.

DNA for the CDR3: TGCAGCGTTGGGGGCAGAGCGGCTTTCTTT. Residues: CSVGGRAAFF. V is TRBV29-1 and J is TRBJ1-1, with a weak D call TRBD1 (5 bases). V was pared by 4 bases and J by 11 bases, with 11 bases between. From germline, CDR1 is SQVTM and CDR2 ANQGSEA. This CDR3 is 10 amino acids long.